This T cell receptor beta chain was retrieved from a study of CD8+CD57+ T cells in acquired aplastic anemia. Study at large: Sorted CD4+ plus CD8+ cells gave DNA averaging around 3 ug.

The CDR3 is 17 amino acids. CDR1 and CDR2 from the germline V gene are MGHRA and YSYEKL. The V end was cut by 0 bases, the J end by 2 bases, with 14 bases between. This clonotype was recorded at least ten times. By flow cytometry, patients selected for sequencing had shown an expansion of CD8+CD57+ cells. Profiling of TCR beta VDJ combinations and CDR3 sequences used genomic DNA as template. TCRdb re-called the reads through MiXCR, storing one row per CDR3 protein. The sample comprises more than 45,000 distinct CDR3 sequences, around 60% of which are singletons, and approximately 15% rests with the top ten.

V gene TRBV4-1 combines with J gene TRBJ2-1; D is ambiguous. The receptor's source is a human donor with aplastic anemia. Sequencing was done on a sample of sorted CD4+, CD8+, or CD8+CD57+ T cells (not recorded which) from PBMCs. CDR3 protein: CASSQEFEPFTYNEQFF. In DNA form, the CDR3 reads TGCGCCAGCAGCCAAGAGTTCGAACCTTTTACCTACAATGAGCAGTTCTTC.